The present entry profiles one T cell receptor (beta chain) with its context. TCRdb's copy holds only in-frame clones and misses some; the assay was immunoSEQ multiplex PCR. The table lists tens of thousands of clones, approximately 83% of them singletons, with about 10% in the top ten. Noted time point: peripheral blood 6 weeks after treatment start. Patients were diagnosed with urothelial carcinoma, either locally advanced or metastatic. CDR1 is SNHLY, CDR2 FYNNEI, per germline. V was pared by 5 bases and J by 7 bases, with 5 bases of the junction left unmatched. The CDR3 runs to 15 residues. The data derive from a study of PD-L1 blockade in urothelial cancer. Study at large: Timepoints chosen for blood analysis were 3 weeks (second dose) and 6 weeks after treatment start. The median number of T cells present in blood samples was some 140,000.

The genes are TRBV2 and TRBJ2-3, with 14 positions matching TRBD2. The clonotype comes from a man aged 55 to 70 with urothelial cancer. The sequences come from PBMCs, collected around atezolizumab (anti-PD-L1) treatment. The CDR3 region has the DNA TGTGCCAGCAGTCGACTAGCGGGGGGGCAAAATACGCAGTATTTT. Translation gives CASSRLAGGQNTQYF.